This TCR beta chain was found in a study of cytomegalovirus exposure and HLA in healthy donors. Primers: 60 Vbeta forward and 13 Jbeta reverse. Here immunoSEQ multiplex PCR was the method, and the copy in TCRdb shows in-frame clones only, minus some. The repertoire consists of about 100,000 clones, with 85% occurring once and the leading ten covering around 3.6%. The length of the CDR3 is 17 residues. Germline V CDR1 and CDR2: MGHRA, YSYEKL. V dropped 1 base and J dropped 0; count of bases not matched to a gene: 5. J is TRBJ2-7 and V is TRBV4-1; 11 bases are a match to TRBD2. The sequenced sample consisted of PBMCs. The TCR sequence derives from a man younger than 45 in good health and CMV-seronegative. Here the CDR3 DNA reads TGCGCCAGCAGCCAAGGGCTAGCGGGGGGCACCTCCTACGAGCAGTACTTC. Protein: CASSQGLAGGTSYEQYF.